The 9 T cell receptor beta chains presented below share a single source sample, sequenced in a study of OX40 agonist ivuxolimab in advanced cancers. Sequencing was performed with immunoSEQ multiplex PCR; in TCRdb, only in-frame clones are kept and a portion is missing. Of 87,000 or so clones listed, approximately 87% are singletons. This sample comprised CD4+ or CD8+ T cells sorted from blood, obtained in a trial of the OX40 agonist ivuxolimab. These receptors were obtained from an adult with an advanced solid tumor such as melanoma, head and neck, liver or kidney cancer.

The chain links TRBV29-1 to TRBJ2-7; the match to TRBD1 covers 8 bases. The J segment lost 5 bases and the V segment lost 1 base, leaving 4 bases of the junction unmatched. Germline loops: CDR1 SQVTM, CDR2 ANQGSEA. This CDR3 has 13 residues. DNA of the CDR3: TGCAGCGTTGAAGGAGCAGGGGGCCACGAGCAGTACTTC. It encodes CSVEGAGGHEQYF.

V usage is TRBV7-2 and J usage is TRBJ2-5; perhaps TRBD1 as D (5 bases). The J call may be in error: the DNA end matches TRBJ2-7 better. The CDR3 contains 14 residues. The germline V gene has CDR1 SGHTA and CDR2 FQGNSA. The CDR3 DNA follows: TGTGCCAGCAGCTTACTCGGACAATACTACGAGCAGTACTTC. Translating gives CASSLLGQYYEQYF.

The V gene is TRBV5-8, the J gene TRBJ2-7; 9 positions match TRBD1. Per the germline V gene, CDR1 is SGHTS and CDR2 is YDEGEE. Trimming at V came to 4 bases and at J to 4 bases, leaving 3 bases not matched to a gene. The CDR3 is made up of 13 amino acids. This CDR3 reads CASSHRGRYEQYF. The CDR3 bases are TGTGCCAGCAGCCACAGGGGGCGATACGAGCAGTACTTC.

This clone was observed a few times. DNA of the CDR3: TGTGCCAGCAGCTTAGCGACACGGTTGGGTGAGCAGTACTTC. Translating gives CASSLATRLGEQYF. The chain recombines TRBV7-9 with TRBJ2-7, with D unclear. The V gene lost 0 bases and the J gene lost 7 bases, with 13 bases spanning the gap. Germline V CDR1 and CDR2: SEHNR, FQNEAQ (reference sequence). The CDR3 consists of 14 residues.

The CDR3 reads CASSPSGSFDTQYF. In nucleotides, the CDR3 is TGTGCCAGCTCACCTAGCGGGAGTTTCGATACGCAGTATTTT. The chain links TRBV18 to TRBJ2-3; 9 nucleotides match TRBD2. Germline assignment: CDR1 KGHSH and CDR2 LQKENI. The CDR3 covers 14 residues. After removal of 3 bases from V and 6 bases from J, the junction contained 4 bases not matched to a gene.

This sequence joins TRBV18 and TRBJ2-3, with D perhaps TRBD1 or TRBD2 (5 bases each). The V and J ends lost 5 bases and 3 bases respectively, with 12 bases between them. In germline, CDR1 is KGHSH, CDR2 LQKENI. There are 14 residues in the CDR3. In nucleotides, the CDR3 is TGTGCCAGCTCAGGGACCCTTGGAACAGATACGCAGTATTTT. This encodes CASSGTLGTDTQYF.

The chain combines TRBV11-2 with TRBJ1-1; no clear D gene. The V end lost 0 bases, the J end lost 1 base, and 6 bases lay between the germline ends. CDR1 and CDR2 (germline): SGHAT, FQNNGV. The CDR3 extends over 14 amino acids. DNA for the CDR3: TGTGCCAGCAGCTTAGAGGTCACGAACACTGAAGCTTTCTTT. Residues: CASSLEVTNTEAFF.

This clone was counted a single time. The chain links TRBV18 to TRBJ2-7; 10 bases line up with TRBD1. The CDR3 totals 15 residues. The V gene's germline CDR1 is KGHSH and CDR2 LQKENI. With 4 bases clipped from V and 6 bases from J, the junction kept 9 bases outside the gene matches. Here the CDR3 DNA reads TGTGCCAGCTCACAGGGGACAGGGGCGACAGGCGAGCAGTACTTC. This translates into CASSQGTGATGEQYF.

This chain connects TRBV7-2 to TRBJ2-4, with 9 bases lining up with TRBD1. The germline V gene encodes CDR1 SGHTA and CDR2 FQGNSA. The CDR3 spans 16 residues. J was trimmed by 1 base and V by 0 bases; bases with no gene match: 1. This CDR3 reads CASSLAGTGAKNIQYF. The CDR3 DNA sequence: TGTGCCAGCAGCTTAGCCGGGACAGGGGCCAAAAACATTCAGTACTTC.